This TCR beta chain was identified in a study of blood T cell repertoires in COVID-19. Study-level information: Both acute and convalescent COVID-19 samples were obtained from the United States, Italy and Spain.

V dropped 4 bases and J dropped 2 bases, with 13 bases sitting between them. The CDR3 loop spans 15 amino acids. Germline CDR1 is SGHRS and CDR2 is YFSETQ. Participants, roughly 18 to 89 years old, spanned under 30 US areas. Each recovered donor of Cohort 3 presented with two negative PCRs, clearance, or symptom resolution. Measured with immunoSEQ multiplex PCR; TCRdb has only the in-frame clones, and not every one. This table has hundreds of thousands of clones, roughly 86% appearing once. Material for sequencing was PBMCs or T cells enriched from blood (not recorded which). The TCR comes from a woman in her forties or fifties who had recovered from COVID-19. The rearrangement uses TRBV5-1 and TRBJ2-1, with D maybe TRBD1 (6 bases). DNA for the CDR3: TGCGCCAGCAGCCAAACCGGGACAACCTACAATGAGCAGTTCTTC. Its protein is CASSQTGTTYNEQFF.